This TCR beta chain was obtained from a study of beta chain features in type 1 diabetes. Notes on the study in general: Insertions were fewer and deletions more numerous at VDJ junctions in type 1 diabetes patients. Researchers report that Type 1 diabetes patients had moderately but significantly shorter TCRB CDR3s across all four CD4+ subsets.

Every bit of the isolated RNA underwent reverse transcription, so sequencing read expressed TCRB transcripts. Generated by immunoSEQ multiplex PCR, the TCRdb table keeps only in-frame clones and is missing some. The sample holds roughly 250,000 clones, over 65% seen once. CD4+ cells of the naive, central memory, regulatory and stem cell-like memory types were sorted via CD45RO/CCR7/CD25/CD127/CD95/CD27. This clone was seen a few times. Its antigen is not known. This clonotype was obtained from a man aged 30 to 39 in good health. The sample taken for sequencing was naive CD4+ T cells from blood.

CDR3 in amino acids: CASSYRTEIYLGPLHF. The CDR3 nucleotides read TGTGCCAGCAGCTACCGGACAGAGATCTACCTGGGTCCCCTCCACTTT. The rearrangement links TRBV7-2 to TRBJ1-6; D perhaps matches TRBD1 (6 bases). CDR1 and CDR2 from the germline V gene are SGHTA and FQGNSA. This CDR3 is 16 amino acids long. With 4 bases removed from V and 13 bases from J, the gap between germline ends came to 23 bases.